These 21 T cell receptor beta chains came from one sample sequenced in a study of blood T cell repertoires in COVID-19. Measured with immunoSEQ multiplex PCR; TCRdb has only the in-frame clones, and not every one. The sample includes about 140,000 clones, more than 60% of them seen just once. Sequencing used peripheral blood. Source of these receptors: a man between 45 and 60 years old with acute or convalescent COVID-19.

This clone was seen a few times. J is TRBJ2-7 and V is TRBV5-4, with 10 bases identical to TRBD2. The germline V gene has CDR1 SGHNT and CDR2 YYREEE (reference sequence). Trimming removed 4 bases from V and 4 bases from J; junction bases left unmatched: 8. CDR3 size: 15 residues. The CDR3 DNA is TGTGCCAGCAGCCGCGGAGCGGGGGGGTCTTACGAGCAGTACTTC. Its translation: CASSRGAGGSYEQYF.

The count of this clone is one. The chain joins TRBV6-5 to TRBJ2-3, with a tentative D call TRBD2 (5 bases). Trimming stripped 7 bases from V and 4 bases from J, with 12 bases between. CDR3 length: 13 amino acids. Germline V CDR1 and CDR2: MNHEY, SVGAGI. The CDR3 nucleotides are TGTGCCAGCACCCCCGAGGGTGCAGATACGCAGTATTTT. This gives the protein CASTPEGADTQYF.

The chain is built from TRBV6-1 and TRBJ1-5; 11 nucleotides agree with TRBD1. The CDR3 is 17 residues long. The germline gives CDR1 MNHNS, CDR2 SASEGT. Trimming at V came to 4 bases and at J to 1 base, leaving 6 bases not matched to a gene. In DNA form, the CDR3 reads TGTGCCAGCAGTGGCACGGGACAGGGGGGAAGCAATCAGCCCCAGCATTTT. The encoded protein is CASSGTGQGGSNQPQHF.

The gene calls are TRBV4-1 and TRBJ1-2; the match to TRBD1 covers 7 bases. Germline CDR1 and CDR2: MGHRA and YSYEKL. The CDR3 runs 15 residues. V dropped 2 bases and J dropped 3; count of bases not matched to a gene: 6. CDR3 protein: CASSQTTGRYYGYTF. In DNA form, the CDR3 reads TGCGCCAGCAGCCAAACGACAGGGCGCTACTATGGCTACACCTTC.

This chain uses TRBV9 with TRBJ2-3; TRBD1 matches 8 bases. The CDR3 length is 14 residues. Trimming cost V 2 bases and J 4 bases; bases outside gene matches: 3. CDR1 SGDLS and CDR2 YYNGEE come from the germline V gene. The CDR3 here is CASSVQGAPDTQYF. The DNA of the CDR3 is TGTGCCAGCAGCGTTCAGGGGGCCCCAGATACGCAGTATTTT. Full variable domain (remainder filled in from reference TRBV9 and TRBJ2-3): DSGVTQTPKHLITATGQRVTLRCSPRSGDLSVYWYQQSLDQGLQFLIQYYNGEERAKGNILERFSAQQFPDLHSELNLSSLELGDSALYFCASSVQGAPDTQYFGPGTRLTVL.

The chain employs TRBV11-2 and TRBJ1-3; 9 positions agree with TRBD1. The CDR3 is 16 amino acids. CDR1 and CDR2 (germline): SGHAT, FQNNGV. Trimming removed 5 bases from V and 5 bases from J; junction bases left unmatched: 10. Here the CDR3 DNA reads TGTGCCAGCAGCCTAGTAGGACAGGGGAGAAGAAACACCATATATTTT. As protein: CASSLVGQGRRNTIYF.

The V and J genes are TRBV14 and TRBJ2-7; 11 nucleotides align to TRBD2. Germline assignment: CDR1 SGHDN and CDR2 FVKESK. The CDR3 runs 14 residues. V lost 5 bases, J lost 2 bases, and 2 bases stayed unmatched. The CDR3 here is CASSSSGGPYEQYF. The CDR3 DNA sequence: TGTGCCAGCAGCTCTAGCGGGGGGCCCTACGAGCAGTACTTC.

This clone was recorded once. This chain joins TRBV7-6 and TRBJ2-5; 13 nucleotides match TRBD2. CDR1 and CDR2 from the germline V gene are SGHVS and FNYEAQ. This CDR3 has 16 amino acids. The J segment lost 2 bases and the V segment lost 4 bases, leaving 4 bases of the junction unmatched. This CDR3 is CASSSWTSGGQETQYF. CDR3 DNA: TGTGCCAGCAGCTCGTGGACTAGCGGGGGACAAGAGACCCAGTACTTC.

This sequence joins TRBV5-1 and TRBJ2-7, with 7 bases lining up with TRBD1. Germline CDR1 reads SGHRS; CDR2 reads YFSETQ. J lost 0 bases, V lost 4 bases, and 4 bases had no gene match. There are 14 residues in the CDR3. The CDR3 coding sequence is TGCGCCAGCAGCAAGGACAGGACCTCCTACGAGCAGTACGTC. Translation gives CASSKDRTSYEQYV.

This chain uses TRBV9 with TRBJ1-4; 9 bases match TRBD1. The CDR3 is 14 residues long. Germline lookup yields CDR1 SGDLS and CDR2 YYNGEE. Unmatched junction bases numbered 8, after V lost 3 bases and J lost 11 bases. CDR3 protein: CASSAEGQGSKLFF. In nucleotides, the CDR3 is TGTGCCAGCAGCGCCGAGGGACAGGGATCCAAACTGTTTTTT.

CDR3 amino acids: CAWSEWGVGDTEAFF. In nucleotides, the CDR3 is TGTGCCTGGAGTGAATGGGGGGTCGGAGACACTGAAGCTTTCTTT. The genes are TRBV30 and TRBJ1-1; possible D gene TRBD1, 5 bases. The CDR3 consists of 15 residues. Germline V gene lookup returns CDR1 GTSNPN and CDR2 SVGIG (reference sequence). V dropped 1 base and J dropped 3 bases, with 15 bases sitting between them.

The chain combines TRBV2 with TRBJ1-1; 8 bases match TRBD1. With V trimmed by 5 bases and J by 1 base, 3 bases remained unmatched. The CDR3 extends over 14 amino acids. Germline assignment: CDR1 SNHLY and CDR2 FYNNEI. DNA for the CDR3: TGTGCCAGCAGTCTACAGGGGGGGAACACTGAAGCTTTCTTT. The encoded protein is CASSLQGGNTEAFF.

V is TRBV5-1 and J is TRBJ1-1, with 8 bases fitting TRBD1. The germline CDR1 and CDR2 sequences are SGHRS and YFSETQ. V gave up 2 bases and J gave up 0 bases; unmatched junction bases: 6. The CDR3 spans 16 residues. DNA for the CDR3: TGCGCCAGCAGCTTTACAGGGGGGCCAATGAACACTGAAGCTTTCTTT. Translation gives CASSFTGGPMNTEAFF. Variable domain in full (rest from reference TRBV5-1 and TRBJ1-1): KAGVTQTPRYLIKTRGQQVTLSCSPISGHRSVSWYQQTPGQGLQFLFEYFSETQRNKGNFPGRFSGRQFSNSRSEMNVSTLELGDSALYLCASSFTGGPMNTEAFFGQGTRLTVV.

CDR3 residues: CASSDSDGGAGDTQYF. The CDR3 nucleotides are TGTGCCAGCAGTGACTCGGACGGGGGGGCCGGAGATACGCAGTATTTT. The rearrangement uses TRBV6-4 and TRBJ2-3, with TRBD2 identical over 8 bases. This CDR3 spans 16 amino acids. V lost 0 bases to trimming and J lost 5 bases; unmatched junction nucleotides: 7. Germline V gives CDR1 MRHNA, CDR2 SNTAGT.

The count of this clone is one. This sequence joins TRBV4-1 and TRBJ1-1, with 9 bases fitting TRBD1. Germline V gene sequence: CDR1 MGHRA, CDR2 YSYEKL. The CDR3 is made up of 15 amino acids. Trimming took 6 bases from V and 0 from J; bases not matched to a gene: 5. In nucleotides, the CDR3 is TGCGCCAGCAGGCGGGGACAGGGATTGAACACTGAAGCTTTCTTT. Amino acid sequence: CASRRGQGLNTEAFF.

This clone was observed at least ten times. The CDR3 sequence is CASSLSGTVTTSYEQYV. CDR3 in DNA: TGTGCCAGCAGCTTGTCCGGGACAGTTACCACTTCCTACGAGCAGTACGTC. The V call is TRBV21-1, the J call TRBJ2-7; the table's D call, TRBD1, was not checked against the DNA. TRBV21-1 is a known pseudogene. This CDR3 is built from 17 residues.

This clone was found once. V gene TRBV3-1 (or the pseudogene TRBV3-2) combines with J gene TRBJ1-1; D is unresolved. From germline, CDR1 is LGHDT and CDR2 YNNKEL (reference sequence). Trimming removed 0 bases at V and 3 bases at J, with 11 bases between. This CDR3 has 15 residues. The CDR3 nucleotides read TGTGCCAGCAGCCAAGATCTTCGGGGTGACACTGAAGCTTTCTTT. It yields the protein CASSQDLRGDTEAFF.

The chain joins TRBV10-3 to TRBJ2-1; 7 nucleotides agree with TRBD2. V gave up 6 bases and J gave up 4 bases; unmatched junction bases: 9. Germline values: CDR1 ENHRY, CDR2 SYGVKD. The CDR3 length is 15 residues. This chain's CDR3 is CAISPSGVVYNEQFF. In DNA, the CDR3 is TGTGCCATCAGCCCGAGCGGGGTAGTATACAATGAGCAGTTCTTC.

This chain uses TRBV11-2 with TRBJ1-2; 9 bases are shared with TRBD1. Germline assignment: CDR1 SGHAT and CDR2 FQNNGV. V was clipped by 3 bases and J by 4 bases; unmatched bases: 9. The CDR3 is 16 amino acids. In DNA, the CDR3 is TGTGCCAGCAGCTTGCTACCCGGACAGGGGAGCTATGGCTACACCTTC. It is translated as CASSLLPGQGSYGYTF.

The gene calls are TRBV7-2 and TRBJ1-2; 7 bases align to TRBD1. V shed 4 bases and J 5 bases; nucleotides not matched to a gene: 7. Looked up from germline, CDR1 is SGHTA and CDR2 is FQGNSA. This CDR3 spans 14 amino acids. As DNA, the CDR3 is TGTGCCAGCAGCTCCAGGACAGGAGGGTATGGCTACACCTTC. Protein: CASSSRTGGYGYTF. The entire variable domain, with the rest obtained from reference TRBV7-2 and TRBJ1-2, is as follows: GAGVSQSPSNKVTEKGKDVELRCDPISGHTALYWYRQSLGQGLEFLIYFQGNSAPDKSGLPSDRFSAERTGGSVSTLTIQRTQQEDSAVYLCASSSRTGGYGYTFGSGTRLTVV.

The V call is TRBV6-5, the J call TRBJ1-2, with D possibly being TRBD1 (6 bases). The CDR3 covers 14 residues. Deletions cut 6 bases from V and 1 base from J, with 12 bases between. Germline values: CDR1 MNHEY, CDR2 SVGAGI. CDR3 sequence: CASRGRGSNYGYTF. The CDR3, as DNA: TGTGCCAGCAGGGGGAGGGGGAGTAACTATGGCTACACCTTC.